The 17 T cell receptor beta chains below come from one sample, sequenced in a study of cytomegalovirus exposure and HLA in healthy donors. The study ran its PCR with 60 Vbeta and 13 Jbeta primers. Repertoires were generated with immunoSEQ multiplex PCR, while TCRdb's copy carries only in-frame clones and drops some. In total, the table holds under 200,000 clones. Sequenced: PBMCs. These receptors originate from a woman between 18 and 29 years old in good health and CMV-seropositive.

The rearrangement joins TRBV10-3 to TRBJ1-6, with 8 bases fitting TRBD1. The CDR3 loop spans 16 amino acids. V lost 2 bases, J lost 6 bases, and 6 bases stayed unmatched. The germline V gene encodes CDR1 ENHRY and CDR2 SYGVKD. This CDR3 is CAISERQGAGNSPLHF. The CDR3 coding sequence is TGTGCCATCAGTGAGAGGCAGGGGGCGGGTAATTCACCCCTCCACTTT.

This chain uses TRBV5-6 with TRBJ2-3; 8 bases match TRBD2. The V gene's germline CDR1 is SGHDT and CDR2 YYEEEE. CDR3 length equals 18 residues. The J segment lost 6 bases and the V segment lost 4 bases, leaving 19 bases of the junction unmatched. In DNA, the CDR3 is TGTGCCAGCAGCGGAGGCTGGGCGGGAGGCCGTACTAGGGATACGCAGTATTTT. Its translation is CASSGGWAGGRTRDTQYF. Drawing the rest from reference TRBV5-6 and TRBJ2-3, the complete variable domain is DAGVTQSPTHLIKTRGQQVTLRCSPKSGHDTVSWYQQALGQGPQFIFQYYEEEERQRGNFPDRFSGHQFPNYSSELNVNALLLGDSALYLCASSGGWAGGRTRDTQYFGPGTRLTVL.

This chain joins TRBV6-5 and TRBJ2-3; TRBD2 is a possible D gene (5 bases). The germline gives CDR1 MNHEY, CDR2 SVGAGI. Trimming left V 6 bases short and J 1 base short, with 11 bases between. This CDR3 has 14 amino acids. The CDR3 DNA reads TGTGCCAGCAGCTCGGACTCGCGCACAGATACGCAGTATTTT. It is translated as CASSSDSRTDTQYF.

The rearrangement links TRBV27 to TRBJ1-1; tentatively, D is TRBD1 (5 bases). CDR3 length: 15 residues. Trimming took 3 bases from V and 8 from J, leaving 19 bases between them. CDR1 is MNHEY, CDR2 SMNVEV, per germline (reference sequence). The CDR3 protein is CASSLWDGAGREAFF. CDR3 nucleotide sequence: TGTGCCAGCAGTTTGTGGGACGGTGCGGGAAGAGAAGCTTTCTTT.

The chain combines TRBV27 with TRBJ1-2; possible D gene TRBD1, 6 bases. This CDR3 has 16 residues. Germline V CDR1 and CDR2: MNHEY, SMNVEV (reference sequence). V was clipped by 3 bases and J by 6 bases, with 20 bases between them. CDR3 sequence reads: CASSFLQGRRGDGYTF. The CDR3 coding sequence is TGTGCCAGCAGTTTCCTACAGGGCCGCCGGGGTGATGGCTACACCTTC.

The chain couples TRBV29-1 to TRBJ2-3; tentative D call: TRBD2 (5 bases). Germline V CDR1 and CDR2: SQVTM, ANQGSEA. The CDR3 has 15 amino acids. The V end lost 6 bases, the J end lost 2 bases, and 18 bases lay between the germline ends. The CDR3 loop reads CSVVGSRTDTDTQYF. In DNA form, the CDR3 reads TGCAGCGTCGTGGGGAGTAGAACAGACACAGATACGCAGTATTTT.

CDR3 nucleotide sequence: TGCGCCAGCAGTGATACAGGCGGTAACACTGAAGCTTTCTTT. It codes for CASSDTGGNTEAFF. V and J are TRBV10-1 and TRBJ1-1; possible D gene TRBD1, 5 bases. This CDR3 has 14 residues. V lost 3 bases, J lost 2 bases, and 10 bases lay in between. Germline CDR1 is WNHNN and CDR2 is SYGVQD (reference sequence).

The chain links TRBV19 to TRBJ1-2; no reliable D call. CDR1 and CDR2 from the germline V gene are LNHDA and SQIVND (reference sequence). The CDR3 runs to 13 residues. The V and J ends lost 5 bases and 4 bases respectively, with 11 bases between them. The CDR3 region has the DNA TGTGCCAGTAGTCCTCCACAGATCTATGGCTACACCTTC. This codes for CASSPPQIYGYTF.

The chain carries TRBV5-6 and TRBJ1-1; 7 positions agree with TRBD1. The trim removed 2 bases at V and 0 bases at J, leaving 10 bases unmatched. Germline-derived CDR1 and CDR2 are SGHDT and YYEEEE. This CDR3 is built from 17 residues. CDR3 region: CASSFFLRDSMNTEAFF. The CDR3 nucleotides read TGTGCCAGCAGCTTTTTCCTTAGGGACAGCATGAACACTGAAGCTTTCTTT. The full variable domain, rest sourced from reference TRBV5-6 and TRBJ1-1, is DAGVTQSPTHLIKTRGQQVTLRCSPKSGHDTVSWYQQALGQGPQFIFQYYEEEERQRGNFPDRFSGHQFPNYSSELNVNALLLGDSALYLCASSFFLRDSMNTEAFFGQGTRLTVV.

The chain couples TRBV18 to TRBJ2-7; D is perhaps TRBD1 (6 bases). The length of the CDR3 is 13 residues. The V gene's germline CDR1 is KGHSH and CDR2 LQKENI. Trimming left V 3 bases short and J 2 bases short, with 8 bases between. CDR3 region: CASSPDSTYEQYF. CDR3 DNA: TGTGCCAGCTCACCGGACAGCACCTACGAGCAGTACTTC.

The rearrangement joins TRBV28 to TRBJ2-7; 9 nucleotides match TRBD1. Germline assignment: CDR1 MDHEN and CDR2 SYDVKM. CDR3 size: 13 residues. Germline trimming cut 5 bases from V and 6 bases from J; bases unmatched to any gene: 5. The CDR3 DNA reads TGTGCCAGCAGTCCGGGACAGGGTGGCGAGCAGTACTTC. It is translated as CASSPGQGGEQYF.

The chain carries TRBV7-9 and TRBJ2-3; 9 nucleotides match TRBD2. The germline V gene encodes CDR1 SEHNR and CDR2 FQNEAQ (reference sequence). The length of the CDR3 is 15 residues. V lost 5 bases to trimming and J lost 4 bases; unmatched junction nucleotides: 7. The CDR3 DNA is TGTGCCAGCAGCATCTTGGCGGGAGGGCCAGATACGCAGTATTTT. This translates into CASSILAGGPDTQYF.

This chain uses TRBV2 with TRBJ2-5; weak D call: TRBD2 (5 bases). The CDR3 has 12 residues. Trimming took off 6 bases at V and 5 bases at J, with 10 bases between the two ends. Germline assignment: CDR1 SNHLY and CDR2 FYNNEI. The CDR3 reads CASSARRETQYF. For the CDR3, the DNA is TGTGCCAGCAGCGCCAGGAGGGAGACCCAGTACTTC.

This sequence joins TRBV7-2 and TRBJ2-3; 10 bases are shared with TRBD2. Trimming removed 5 bases from V and 1 base from J; junction bases left unmatched: 3. This CDR3 is 15 amino acids long. Germline V gene sequence: CDR1 SGHTA, CDR2 FQGNSA. The CDR3 region is CASSEGTSGTDTQYF. The CDR3 DNA is TGTGCCAGCAGCGAAGGGACTAGCGGCACAGATACGCAGTATTTT. The full variable domain, in which reference TRBV7-2 and TRBJ2-3 provide the parts outside the CDR3, is GAGVSQSPSNKVTEKGKDVELRCDPISGHTALYWYRQSLGQGLEFLIYFQGNSAPDKSGLPSDRFSAERTGGSVSTLTIQRTQQEDSAVYLCASSEGTSGTDTQYFGPGTRLTVL.

This rearrangement joins TRBV7-9 to TRBJ1-1; 7 bases are a match to TRBD1. Germline V gives CDR1 SEHNR, CDR2 FQNEAQ (reference sequence). Trimming took 1 base from V and 1 from J; bases not matched to a gene: 6. The CDR3 has 16 residues. The DNA for the CDR3 is TGTGCCAGCAGCTTAGTGGGGGCAGGGGGGAACACTGAAGCTTTCTTT. Its protein product is CASSLVGAGGNTEAFF.

V gene TRBV7-2 combines with J gene TRBJ2-5, with a tentative D call TRBD1 (5 bases). There are 13 residues in the CDR3. Trimming removed 5 bases from V and 5 bases from J, with 12 bases in between. Germline CDR1 reads SGHTA; CDR2 reads FQGNSA. DNA for the CDR3: TGTGCCAGCAGCCTAACATACAGGGAGACCCAGTACTTC. Amino acids: CASSLTYRETQYF.

The chain recombines TRBV15 with TRBJ1-1; possible D gene TRBD1, 5 bases. The CDR3 spans 14 residues. CDR1 LNHNV and CDR2 YYDKDF come from the germline V gene (reference sequence). V was trimmed by 0 bases and J by 4 bases, leaving 9 bases between them. The DNA for the CDR3 is TGTGCCACCAGCAGAGAGGTGACAGCCACTGAAGCTTTCTTT. It translates to CATSREVTATEAFF.